The T cell receptor beta chain described here comes from a study of Ad26.COV2.S vaccination and SARS-CoV-2 variants. Notes on the study in general: The TCR breadth and depth analyses may have understated or missed part of the total T cell responses.

To note about this clone: Its target is not known.

Clones were read by immunoSEQ multiplex PCR, and TCRdb kept only the in-frame ones, dropping some. Of roughly 460,000 clones in the sample, nearly 90% are singletons; the top ten hold 1.5% to 2%. Treatment reported: 19 received Ad26.COV2.S at low or high dose, single or two shots; several received placebo; per-sample allocation not given. Samples were taken on day 63 after the first vaccine or placebo injection. This adult donor, from Boston, was 18-55 years old. CDR1 LGHDT and CDR2 YNNKEL come from the germline V gene (reference sequence). The CDR3 totals 11 residues. V was trimmed by 11 bases and J by 2 bases, leaving 8 bases between them.

Sequences were derived from peripheral blood, sampled in a trial of Ad26.COV2.S vaccine versus placebo. The receptor's source is a person between 18 and 59 years old who received the Ad26.COV2.S COVID-19 vaccine or a placebo. The rearrangement joins TRBV3-1 (or the pseudogene TRBV3-2) to TRBJ2-3; D call uncertain. Written as DNA, the CDR3 is TGTGCCTGCAAAGCCACAGATACGCAGTATTTT. Its protein product is CACKATDTQYF.